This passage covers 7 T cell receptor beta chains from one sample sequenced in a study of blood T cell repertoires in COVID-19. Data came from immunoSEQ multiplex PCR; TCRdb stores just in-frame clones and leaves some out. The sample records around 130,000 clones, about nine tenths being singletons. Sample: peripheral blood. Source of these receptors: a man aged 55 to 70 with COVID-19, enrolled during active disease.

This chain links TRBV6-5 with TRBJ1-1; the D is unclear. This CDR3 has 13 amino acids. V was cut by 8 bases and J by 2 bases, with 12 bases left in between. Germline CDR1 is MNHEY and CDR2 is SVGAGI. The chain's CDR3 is CASGLSSNTEAFF. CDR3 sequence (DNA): TGTGCCAGCGGTCTTAGCAGTAACACTGAAGCTTTCTTT.

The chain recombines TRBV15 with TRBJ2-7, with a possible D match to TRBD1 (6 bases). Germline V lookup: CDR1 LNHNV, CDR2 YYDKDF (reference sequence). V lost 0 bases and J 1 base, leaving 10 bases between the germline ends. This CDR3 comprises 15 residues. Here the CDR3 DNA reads TGTGCCACCAGCAGAGAACTAGGGGGTTCCTACGAGCAGTACTTC. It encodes CATSRELGGSYEQYF.

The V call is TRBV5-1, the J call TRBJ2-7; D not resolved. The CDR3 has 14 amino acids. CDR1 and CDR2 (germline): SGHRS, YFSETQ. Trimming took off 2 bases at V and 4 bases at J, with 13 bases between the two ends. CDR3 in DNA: TGCGCCAGCAGCTTCCTTGACTTGGGTTACGAGCAGTACTTC. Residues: CASSFLDLGYEQYF. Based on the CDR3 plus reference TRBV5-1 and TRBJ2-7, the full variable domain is KAGVTQTPRYLIKTRGQQVTLSCSPISGHRSVSWYQQTPGQGLQFLFEYFSETQRNKGNFPGRFSGRQFSNSRSEMNVSTLELGDSALYLCASSFLDLGYEQYFGPGTRLTVT.

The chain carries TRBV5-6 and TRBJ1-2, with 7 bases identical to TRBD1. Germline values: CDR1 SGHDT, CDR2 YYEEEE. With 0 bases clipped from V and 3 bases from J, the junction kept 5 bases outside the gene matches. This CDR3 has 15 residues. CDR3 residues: CASSLDRGQYYGYTF. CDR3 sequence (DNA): TGTGCCAGCAGCTTGGACAGGGGTCAGTACTATGGCTACACCTTC.

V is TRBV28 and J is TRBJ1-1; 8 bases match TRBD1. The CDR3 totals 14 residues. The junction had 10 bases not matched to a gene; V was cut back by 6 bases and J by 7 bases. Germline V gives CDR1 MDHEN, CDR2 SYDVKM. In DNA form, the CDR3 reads TGTGCCAGCAGCTTGACAGGGGTAAAAGTTGAAGCTTTCTTT. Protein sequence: CASSLTGVKVEAFF. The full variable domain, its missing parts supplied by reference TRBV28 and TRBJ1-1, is DVKVTQSSRYLVKRTGEKVFLECVQDMDHENMFWYRQDPGLGLRLIYFSYDVKMKEKGDIPEGYSVSREKKERFSLILESASTNQTSMYLCASSLTGVKVEAFFGQGTRLTVV.

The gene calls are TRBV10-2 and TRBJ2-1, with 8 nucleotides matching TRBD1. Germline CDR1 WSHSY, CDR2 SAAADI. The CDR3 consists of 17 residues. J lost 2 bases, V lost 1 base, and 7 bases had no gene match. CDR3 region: CASSEWTGKVTYNEQFF. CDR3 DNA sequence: TGCGCCAGCAGTGAGTGGACAGGGAAAGTAACCTACAATGAGCAGTTCTTC.

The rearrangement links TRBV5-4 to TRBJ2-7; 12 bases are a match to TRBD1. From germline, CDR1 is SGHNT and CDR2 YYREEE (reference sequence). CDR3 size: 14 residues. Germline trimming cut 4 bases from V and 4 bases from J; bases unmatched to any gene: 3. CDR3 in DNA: TGTGCCAGCAGCCGGGACAGGGGGCGATACGAGCAGTACTTC. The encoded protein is CASSRDRGRYEQYF.